The next 29 T cell receptor beta chains were all read from a single sample in a study of T-cell memory formation after mild COVID-19. TCRdb reprocessed the 5' RACE reads with MiXCR, giving one entry per CDR3 protein. In the table there are under 300,000 distinct CDR3 sequences, approximately 10% of which are singletons. Specimen: PBMCs or a T cell subset sorted from them (not recorded which). These TCRs come from a man aged 18 to 29 who had mild COVID-19 (a few samples of this study predate the infection). Cell type and time point are not known.

The J gene is TRBJ2-3, the V gene TRBV7-6, with 12 bases fitting TRBD2. CDR3 length: 16 residues. Per germline, CDR1 SGHVS and CDR2 FNYEAQ. V lost 5 bases to trimming and J lost 2 bases; unmatched junction nucleotides: 5. The CDR3 here is CASSNGLAGLTDTQYF. CDR3 in DNA: TGTGCCAGCAGCAACGGACTAGCGGGGCTCACAGATACGCAGTATTTT.

In the case of this clonotype: One end of the junction fails to match germline, which may point to a read error. The genes are TRBV6-5 and TRBJ2-7; D is possibly TRBD1 (6 bases). This CDR3 spans 14 amino acids. Per germline, CDR1 MNHEY and CDR2 SVGAGI. In DNA, the CDR3 is TGTGCCAGCAGTCCGGGACAAGCCTCCTACGAGCAGTGCTTC. Translated, it gives CASSPGQASYEQCF.

V usage is TRBV14 and J usage is TRBJ2-5, with D perhaps assigned TRBD1 or TRBD2 (5 bases each). The V end lost 3 bases, the J end lost 5 bases, and 7 bases lay between the germline ends. CDR1 and CDR2 (germline): SGHDN, FVKESK. This CDR3 contains 12 residues. The CDR3 spells CASSHWGETQYF. The DNA for the CDR3 is TGTGCCAGCAGCCACTGGGGGGAGACCCAGTACTTC.

In its sample, this clonotype was seen a few times. This chain uses TRBV12-3 or TRBV12-4 with TRBJ2-5; D is uncertain. The germline V and J ends were trimmed by 3 bases and 5 bases, with 13 bases remaining between them. There are 14 residues in the CDR3. DNA of the CDR3: TGTGCCAGCAGTTTTACAGTGGGTAGGGAGACCCAGTACTTC. This codes for CASSFTVGRETQYF.

V and J are TRBV10-3 and TRBJ2-5; D not resolved. This CDR3 region has 14 residues. Germline loops: CDR1 ENHRY, CDR2 SYGVKD. The ends were cut back, 0 bases at V and 1 base at J, with 6 bases in the middle. The CDR3 protein is CAISESQAQETQYF. DNA of the CDR3: TGTGCCATCAGTGAGTCGCAGGCCCAAGAGACCCAGTACTTC.

The chain joins TRBV18 to TRBJ2-1; 8 bases align to TRBD1. Trimming removed 0 bases from V and 4 bases from J; junction bases left unmatched: 5. This CDR3 region has 16 residues. CDR1 is KGHSH, CDR2 LQKENI, per germline. The CDR3, as DNA: TGTGCCAGCTCACCACCGGTGCAGGGGGCTTACAATGAGCAGTTCTTC. Translating it yields CASSPPVQGAYNEQFF.

This clonotype was picked up a small number of times. This chain connects TRBV18 to TRBJ1-1, with TRBD1 matching 8 bases. V shed 3 bases and J 4 bases; nucleotides not matched to a gene: 16. Germline V gene sequence: CDR1 KGHSH, CDR2 LQKENI. The CDR3 totals 18 residues. CDR3 coding DNA: TGTGCCAGCTCACCGCAATTTGGACAGGGACAGACCTTCACTGAAGCTTTCTTT. Encoded protein: CASSPQFGQGQTFTEAFF.

This clonotype was recorded many times. CDR3: CASSPGDSNYGYTF. Here the CDR3 DNA reads TGTGCCAGCAGCCCGGGGGACAGCAACTATGGCTACACCTTC. The V gene is TRBV5-5, the J gene TRBJ1-2; 7 positions agree with TRBD1. Per germline, CDR1 SGHKS and CDR2 YYEKEE (reference sequence). J gave up 2 bases and V 4 bases, and 5 bases lay outside the gene matches. The CDR3 consists of 14 residues.

J is TRBJ2-2 and V is TRBV9, with D perhaps matching TRBD1 (6 bases). This CDR3 has 16 amino acids. Trimming removed 0 bases from V and 0 bases from J, with 9 bases in between. Germline CDR1 and CDR2: SGDLS and YYNGEE. The CDR3 loop is CASSVGGRANTGELFF. The CDR3 coding sequence is TGTGCCAGCAGCGTAGGGGGGCGGGCGAACACCGGGGAGCTGTTTTTT.

J is TRBJ2-1 and V is TRBV7-3; 11 bases map to TRBD2. V lost 6 bases and J lost 0; bases outside the gene matches: 4. The CDR3 has 16 residues. The germline gives CDR1 SGHTA, CDR2 FQGTGA. The CDR3 coding sequence is TGTGCCAGCAGATCTAGCGGGGGGAGCTCCTACAATGAGCAGTTCTTC. This codes for CASRSSGGSSYNEQFF.

The V and J genes are TRBV6-5 and TRBJ1-1; D uncertain. V was cut by 5 bases and J by 1 base, with 8 bases left in between. This CDR3 region has 13 residues. Germline V lookup: CDR1 MNHEY, CDR2 SVGAGI. For the CDR3, the DNA is TGTGCCAGCAGTCTACTTCCGAACACTGAAGCTTTCTTT. It specifies CASSLLPNTEAFF.

CDR3 sequence (DNA): TGTGCCAGCAGCCCCGGACAGGCCCTAAATCAGCCCCAGCATTTT. Translated: CASSPGQALNQPQHF. The chain is built from TRBV7-2 and TRBJ1-5, with TRBD1 matching 7 bases. Germline values: CDR1 SGHTA, CDR2 FQGNSA. Trimming removed 5 bases from V and 4 bases from J; junction bases left unmatched: 8. The CDR3 spans 15 residues.

V is TRBV5-1 and J is TRBJ2-5, with 8 positions matching TRBD2. The J segment lost 4 bases and the V segment lost 0 bases, leaving 2 bases of the junction unmatched. There are 14 residues in the CDR3. Germline CDR1 reads SGHRS; CDR2 reads YFSETQ. The CDR3, as DNA: TGCGCCAGCAGCTTGGGTCGGGAGGGAGAGACCCAGTACTTC. Protein sequence: CASSLGREGETQYF.

This chain connects TRBV5-4 to TRBJ2-5; TRBD1 aligns across 9 bases. This CDR3 has 15 residues. CDR1 is SGHNT, CDR2 YYREEE, per germline (reference sequence). With V trimmed by 4 bases and J by 4 bases, 8 bases remained unmatched. The chain's CDR3 is CASSPSTGGVETQYF. DNA for the CDR3: TGTGCCAGCAGCCCCTCGACAGGGGGTGTAGAGACCCAGTACTTC.

This clonotype was observed at least ten times. This rearrangement joins TRBV20-1 to TRBJ2-1; D perhaps matches TRBD2 (6 bases). This CDR3 region has 16 residues. The germline gives CDR1 DFQATT, CDR2 SNEGSKA (reference sequence). Trimming took 2 bases from V and 4 from J, leaving 18 bases between them. The CDR3 nucleotides are TGCAGTGCTAGATTTTGGCTACTCGCGGGGTACAATGAGCAGTTCTTC. It yields the protein CSARFWLLAGYNEQFF.

This clonotype was observed a few times. The chain recombines TRBV29-1 with TRBJ2-7; a possible D gene is TRBD1 (6 bases). Trimming removed 5 bases at V and 3 bases at J, with 17 bases between. This CDR3 spans 14 amino acids. Germline V gene lookup returns CDR1 SQVTM and CDR2 ANQGSEA. As DNA, the CDR3 is TGCAGCGTTATCCGGGACACCCCCCTCTACGAGCAGTACTTC. Translated, it gives CSVIRDTPLYEQYF.

This clonotype turned up a few times. The V call is TRBV11-1, the J call TRBJ2-5; D is uncertain. The CDR3 length is 14 residues. From germline, CDR1 is SGHAT and CDR2 FQDESV (reference sequence). Trimming shortened V by 5 bases and J by 5 bases, and 15 bases separated the two germline ends. The CDR3 bases are TGTGCCAGCAGCCTAGGAGTTGGTGATGAGACCCAGTACTTC. It yields the protein CASSLGVGDETQYF. Drawing the rest from reference TRBV11-1 and TRBJ2-5, the complete variable domain is EAEVAQSPRYKITEKSQAVAFWCDPISGHATLYWYRQILGQGPELLVQFQDESVVDDSQLPKDRFSAERLKGVDSTLKIQPAELGDSAMYLCASSLGVGDETQYFGPGTRLLVL.

This clonotype was picked up many times. The V call is TRBV7-2, the J call TRBJ2-5, with 8 bases identical to TRBD1. This CDR3 has 15 residues. Germline V gives CDR1 SGHTA, CDR2 FQGNSA. V was clipped by 5 bases and J by 5 bases; unmatched bases: 10. The CDR3 reads CASSAPDRAGETQYF. CDR3 in DNA: TGTGCCAGCAGCGCCCCGGACAGGGCGGGGGAGACCCAGTACTTC. Full variable domain (missing parts from reference TRBV7-2 and TRBJ2-5): GAGVSQSPSNKVTEKGKDVELRCDPISGHTALYWYRQSLGQGLEFLIYFQGNSAPDKSGLPSDRFSAERTGGSVSTLTIQRTQQEDSAVYLCASSAPDRAGETQYFGPGTRLLVL.

V gene TRBV5-1 combines with J gene TRBJ2-7; no clear D gene. V was shortened by 1 base and J by 2 bases, with 16 bases between the two germline ends. The CDR3 covers 16 residues. Looked up from germline, CDR1 is SGHRS and CDR2 is YFSETQ. CDR3 in DNA: TGCGCCAGCAGCTTGAGACGTTCGGACGGTACCTACGAGCAGTACTTC. It yields the protein CASSLRRSDGTYEQYF.

J is TRBJ2-5 and V is TRBV18, with D unclear. The CDR3 is 13 residues long. Per the germline V gene, CDR1 is KGHSH and CDR2 is LQKENI. V lost 4 bases to trimming and J lost 2 bases, with 8 bases between them. The DNA of the CDR3 is TGTGCCAGCTCACTTCAGACGCAAGAGACCCAGTACTTC. This codes for CASSLQTQETQYF.

The chain carries TRBV7-9 and TRBJ1-4; D possibly corresponds to TRBD1 (5 bases). The CDR3 has 14 residues. V was clipped by 1 base and J by 8 bases, with 11 bases between them. Looked up from germline, CDR1 is SEHNR and CDR2 is FQNEAQ (reference sequence). The CDR3 DNA sequence: TGTGCCAGCAGCTTAGTAGGGGTAGGAGAAAAACTGTTTTTT. Encoded protein: CASSLVGVGEKLFF. Complete variable domain (other parts from reference TRBV7-9 and TRBJ1-4): DTGVSQNPRHKITKRGQNVTFRCDPISEHNRLYWYRQTLGQGPEFLTYFQNEAQLEKSRLLSDRFSAERPKGSFSTLEIQRTEQGDSAMYLCASSLVGVGEKLFFGSGTQLSVL.

This clonotype occurred a few times. J is TRBJ2-2 and V is TRBV12-3 or TRBV12-4, with 12 bases that match TRBD1. The CDR3 runs to 20 residues. J gave up 6 bases and V 5 bases, and 19 bases lay outside the gene matches. CDR3 protein: CASSGVRDRGREVAAGELFF. DNA of the CDR3: TGTGCCAGCAGTGGGGTCCGGGACAGGGGGCGCGAGGTTGCTGCCGGGGAGCTGTTTTTT.

V is TRBV7-2 and J is TRBJ2-2; D not resolved. The CDR3 extends over 15 amino acids. CDR1 is SGHTA, CDR2 FQGNSA, per germline. With 3 bases removed from V and 4 bases from J, the gap between germline ends came to 12 bases. The CDR3 reads CASSFVRSRTGELFF. The CDR3 nucleotides are TGTGCCAGCAGCTTCGTCCGATCCCGCACCGGGGAGCTGTTTTTT.

The rearrangement joins TRBV9 to TRBJ2-1, with TRBD1 matching over 12 bases. Germline CDR1 SGDLS, CDR2 YYNGEE. Trimming at V came to 0 bases and at J to 0 bases, leaving 4 bases not matched to a gene. The CDR3 covers 18 residues. The CDR3 loop reads CASSVVGTGGSSYNEQFF. The CDR3 DNA sequence: TGTGCCAGCAGCGTAGTGGGGACAGGGGGCAGCTCCTACAATGAGCAGTTCTTC.

The sample holds a few counts of this clonotype. This chain uses TRBV20-1 with TRBJ2-5; 11 bases line up with TRBD2. CDR1 and CDR2 (germline): DFQATT, SNEGSKA (reference sequence). This CDR3 comprises 14 residues. The junction had 4 bases not matched to a gene; V was cut back by 5 bases and J by 2 bases. The CDR3 reads CSAHSGGAQETQYF. In DNA, the CDR3 is TGCAGTGCTCATAGCGGGGGGGCTCAAGAGACCCAGTACTTC.

The chain links TRBV11-2 to TRBJ1-5; D gene unclear. Per germline, CDR1 SGHAT and CDR2 FQNNGV. CDR3 length: 13 residues. Trimming shortened V by 3 bases and J by 7 bases, and 10 bases separated the two germline ends. CDR3 residues: CASSLLGGQPQHF. The DNA of the CDR3 is TGTGCCAGCAGCTTGCTAGGAGGGCAGCCCCAGCATTTT. Together with reference TRBV11-2 and TRBJ1-5, the CDR3 gives the full variable domain: EAGVAQSPRYKIIEKRQSVAFWCNPISGHATLYWYQQILGQGPKLLIQFQNNGVVDDSQLPKDRFSAERLKGVDSTLKIQPAKLEDSAVYLCASSLLGGQPQHFGDGTRLSIL.

V is TRBV25-1 and J is TRBJ1-1; D unresolved. The CDR3 is 15 residues long. CDR1 and CDR2 (germline): MGHDK, SYGVNS. V lost 4 bases and J 3 bases, leaving 15 bases between the germline ends. The CDR3 nucleotides are TGTGCCAGCAGTGTAAGGCGTCGAGTGTACACTGAAGCTTTCTTT. It specifies CASSVRRRVYTEAFF.

This clonotype was observed a handful of times. V usage is TRBV28 and J usage is TRBJ1-1; 7 positions match TRBD1. The CDR3 loop spans 14 amino acids. The V gene's germline CDR1 is MDHEN and CDR2 SYDVKM. V trimming: 6 bases; J trimming: 5 bases; junction bases outside the gene matches: 9. CDR3 sequence (DNA): TGTGCCAGCAGGGGCGGACAGGCTGGTACTGAAGCTTTCTTT. It encodes CASRGGQAGTEAFF.

The chain combines TRBV5-1 with TRBJ1-2, with unresolved D. The CDR3 sequence is 14 residues long. V was pared by 0 bases and J by 0 bases, with 6 bases between. Looked up from germline, CDR1 is SGHRS and CDR2 is YFSETQ. The CDR3 region is CASSLGLSNYGYTF. The CDR3 nucleotides are TGCGCCAGCAGCTTGGGGCTTTCTAACTATGGCTACACCTTC.